This T cell receptor (beta chain) was observed in a study of shared clonotypes between healthy human individuals. TCRdb's table, derived via immunoSEQ multiplex PCR, lists solely in-frame clones and lacks some. This table has about 1.5 million clones, 98% appearing once. Turning to this clone: The antigen is unknown.

Study-wide findings and caveats: The study generally estimated greater richness for naive than memory subsets.

Both subsets, CD45RA+ naive and CD45RA-negative memory, were split from the CD4+ cells. Trimming stripped 1 base from V and 4 bases from J, with 16 bases between. CDR1 and CDR2 from the germline V gene are LGHNA and YSLEER. This CDR3 is built from 16 residues. The sequencing input was naive CD4+ T cells sorted from blood. Sample subset: CD45RA+ positively selected. The V call is TRBV4-3, the J call TRBJ1-1; D might be TRBD1 (5 bases). The receptor's source is a man aged 25-45 years in good health. CDR3 loop: CASSQVRGDGGTEAFF. The CDR3 region has the DNA TGCGCCAGCAGCCAAGTAAGAGGGGACGGGGGCACTGAAGCTTTCTTT.